This entry concerns a single TCR beta chain. The antigen is not known. The Oncomine TCR Beta short-read assay was applied to DNA of cultured CD4+ T cells. The template was genomic DNA from cultured CD4+ T cells. TCRdb used MiXCR to reprocess the PCR reads, holding one entry per CDR3 protein. The repertoire includes about 14,000 distinct CDR3 sequences, around 20% of them detected once, and approximately 14% sits in the top ten. These data originate in a study of vaccination and CD4 T cells after COVID-19. As for the study in general: Two doses of either BNT162b2 or mRNA-1273 vaccine went to participants. The stimulating agents, overlapping spike peptides, came from SARS-CoV-2, HCoV-NL63, HCoV-OC43 and HCoV-229E. Findings of the study overall: Convalescent patient numbers were relatively low, with no early post-infection timepoints.

The sample's treatment: roughly ten-day PBMC culture with coronavirus spike peptide pools or control peptides (ViraFEST assay). The CDR3 extends over 16 amino acids. Per the germline V gene, CDR1 is MNHNS and CDR2 is SASEGT. Unmatched junction bases numbered 6, after V lost 6 bases and J lost 5 bases. The receptor's source is a human donor with COVID-19. V gene TRBV6-1 combines with J gene TRBJ2-1; 14 nucleotides align to TRBD2. The specimen sequenced was cultured CD4+ T cells from blood. The CDR3 loop is CASSPAGLAGDNEQFF. CDR3 nucleotides: TGTGCCAGCAGCCCTGCGGGACTAGCGGGGGACAATGAGCAGTTCTTC.